A single TCR beta chain is shown here with its context. The count of this clone is one. Its cognate antigen has yet to be identified. The input lacks base qualities; no much larger clone sits a single base away. The germline V gene yields KGHDR for CDR1 and SFDVKD for CDR2. From the cysteine up to the phenylalanine, the CDR3 has a length of 14 residues. This entry keeps only the CDR3 DNA: 42 bases, framed from base 1. The junction shows trimming of 4 bases on V and 2 bases on J, plus 10 bases between the germline ends. The sample is drawn from a study of blood T cell repertoires in COVID-19 (dated by TCRdb to 2020 to 2022). The study in broad terms: Samples from collaborators originated in the United States, Italy and Spain and spanned both the acute and convalescent phases of COVID-19. The prospective study material was composed of cDNA or gDNA derived from T cells, B-cell-depleted T cells, or PBMCs. The dataset comprised deeply sampled blood TCRbeta repertoires from subjects exposed to, actively infected with, or recovered from COVID-19. The repertoires were made available in a free public database intended to serve as a resource for research on the immune response to SARS-CoV-2. Samples were obtained from the ongoing ImmuneRACE study (first 160 participants) and from 1,200 or so subjects provided by 6 global collaborators. The sample metadata nearly always contained a de-identified subject ID, COVID-19 status, age in years and sex. Where available, HLA class I and class II types were obtained from metadata supplied by the sample provider rather than from assay-based typing. Points the paper makes about the study in general: The quantity of clinical and demographic metadata differed by source and by participant and was supplied without curation.

Whole blood was collected in K2EDTA tubes by collaborating institutions according to the institutions' own protocols. For TCRbeta analysis, collaborator samples were shipped as frozen whole blood, as isolated PBMCs, or as DNA extracted from either sample type. TCRbeta CDR3 regions were amplified from genomic DNA by means of the immunoSEQ Assay, a bias-controlled multiplex PCR. Per the original workflow: Within the assay, amplification of reference gene primers was used to estimate how many nucleated cells each sample contained. Sequence reads were collapsed and filtered to measure the absolute abundance of every unique TCRbeta CDR3 rearrangement. Productive Simpson clonality was computed per sample as the square root of Simpson's diversity index over productive rearrangements. Sourced from immuneACCESS, this table was stored by TCRdb with only in-frame sequences that have V and J called. A share of the clones is absent; for the studies checked, an unresolved V gene accounts for under half, and the remainder has no known explanation. From that table come the V and J calls and clone size; the DNA was used to work out D and trimming. Present in this sample are 35,000 to 45,000 clones, around 80% of which were seen just once. Roughly 2% of the sample is held by the ten biggest clonotypes.

Sequenced material: peripheral blood. The clonotype was recovered from a man aged 55 to 69 with active COVID-19. The rearranged segments are TRBV24-1 and TRBJ1-2; 5 matching bases give a weak D call of TRBD1. The base sequence is TGTGCCACCAGTGAGGCAGGGCAAAACTATGGCTACACCTTC. This encodes CATSEAGQNYGYTF.